These T cell receptor beta chains were read from a single sample in a study of cytomegalovirus exposure and HLA in healthy donors. Here immunoSEQ multiplex PCR was the method, and the copy in TCRdb shows in-frame clones only, minus some. The sample lists fewer than 200,000 clones; about 82% were seen once. Specimen: PBMCs. These TCRs come from a female donor in good health and CMV-seronegative. The CDR3 runs from the conserved cysteine through the conserved F or W. D genes are given only for firm matches. For some rows the clone size is stated as once, few or many, or as a class when expanded; others skip it.

cdr3_aa: CTSTPARSGRGSYEQYF
cdr3_nt: TGCACCAGCACCCCAGCTAGGAGCGGGAGAGGATCCTACGAGCAGTACTTC
v_call: TRBV1
j_call: TRBJ2-7
d_call: NA
clone_size: NA
cdr3_length: 17

cdr3_aa: CASNRGGTGGHYGYTF
cdr3_nt: TGTGCCAGTAACCGAGGGGGGACAGGGGGCCACTATGGCTACACCTTC
v_call: TRBV19
j_call: TRBJ1-2
d_call: TRBD1
clone_size: NA
cdr3_length: 16

cdr3_aa: CASPRTENQPQHF
cdr3_nt: TGCGCCAGCCCCCGGACAGAGAATCAGCCCCAGCATTTT
v_call: TRBV4-1
j_call: TRBJ1-5
d_call: NA
clone_size: NA
cdr3_length: 13

cdr3_aa: CASSERDRATGYTF
cdr3_nt: TGTGCCAGCAGCGAGCGAGACAGGGCGACTGGCTACACCTTC
v_call: TRBV7-6
j_call: TRBJ1-2
d_call: TRBD1
clone_size: NA
cdr3_length: 14

cdr3_aa: CASSEDRVGEAFF
cdr3_nt: TGTGCCAGCAGTGAAGACAGGGTGGGTGAAGCTTTCTTT
v_call: TRBV6-1
j_call: TRBJ1-1
d_call: NA
clone_size: NA
cdr3_length: 13

cdr3_aa: CASSFDSSNTGELFF
cdr3_nt: TGCGCCAGCAGCTTCGACAGCTCGAACACCGGGGAGCTGTTTTTT
v_call: TRBV5-1
j_call: TRBJ2-2
d_call: NA
clone_size: NA
cdr3_length: 15

cdr3_aa: CASSLGTGVFNYGYTF
cdr3_nt: TGTGCCAGCAGCTTAGGTACAGGGGTATTTAACTATGGCTACACCTTC
v_call: TRBV7-3
j_call: TRBJ1-2
d_call: TRBD1
clone_size: few
cdr3_length: 16

cdr3_aa: CASRLDLAAHEQYF
cdr3_nt: TGTGCCAGCAGGCTGGATCTCGCGGCACACGAGCAGTACTTC
v_call: TRBV7-2
j_call: TRBJ2-7
d_call: NA
clone_size: NA
cdr3_length: 14

cdr3_aa: CAWDGGGSREQFF
cdr3_nt: TGTGCCTGGGACGGGGGGGGGAGTAGAGAGCAGTTCTTC
v_call: TRBV30
j_call: TRBJ2-1
d_call: TRBD2
clone_size: NA
cdr3_length: 13

cdr3_aa: CASSTPESGNTIYF
cdr3_nt: TGTGCCAGCAGCACCCCGGAGAGTGGAAACACCATATATTTT
v_call: TRBV5-4
j_call: TRBJ1-3
d_call: NA
clone_size: NA
cdr3_length: 14

cdr3_aa: CASSGGGLNYNEQFF
cdr3_nt: TGTGCCAGCAGTGGGGGGGGTCTCAACTACAATGAGCAGTTCTTC
v_call: TRBV9
j_call: TRBJ2-1
d_call: TRBD2
clone_size: few
cdr3_length: 15

cdr3_aa: CASSLSQAPGEQYF
cdr3_nt: TGTGCCAGCAGTTTATCGCAGGCCCCGGGAGAGCAGTACTTC
v_call: TRBV27
j_call: TRBJ2-7
d_call: NA
clone_size: NA
cdr3_length: 14

cdr3_aa: CATLSGREIQQFF
cdr3_nt: TGTGCCACCCTAAGCGGGAGGGAAATTCAGCAGTTCTTC
v_call: TRBV6-5
j_call: TRBJ2-1
d_call: TRBD2
clone_size: few
cdr3_length: 13

cdr3_aa: CASSLRDSYGYTF
cdr3_nt: TGTGCCAGCAGTTTAAGGGACAGCTATGGCTACACCTTC
v_call: TRBV27
j_call: TRBJ1-2
d_call: TRBD1
clone_size: NA
cdr3_length: 13

cdr3_aa: CAWSVDFSSYNSPLHF
cdr3_nt: TGTGCCTGGAGTGTGGACTTTAGCTCCTATAATTCACCCCTCCACTTT
v_call: TRBV30
j_call: TRBJ1-6
d_call: NA
clone_size: NA
cdr3_length: 16

cdr3_aa: CASSQWGSKTETQYF
cdr3_nt: TGTGCCAGCAGCCAATGGGGCAGTAAAACAGAGACCCAGTACTTC
v_call: TRBV4-2
j_call: TRBJ2-5
d_call: NA
clone_size: NA
cdr3_length: 15

cdr3_aa: CASRSDTEAFF
cdr3_nt: TGTGCCAGCAGGAGTGACACTGAAGCTTTCTTT
v_call: TRBV28
j_call: TRBJ1-1
d_call: NA
clone_size: NA
cdr3_length: 11

cdr3_aa: CASRIQATLNIQYF
cdr3_nt: TGTGCCAGCAGGATACAGGCGACTCTGAACATTCAGTACTTC
v_call: TRBV6-6
j_call: TRBJ2-4
d_call: NA
clone_size: once
cdr3_length: 14

cdr3_aa: CASSFLPTVMNTEAFF
cdr3_nt: TGTGCCAGCAGTTTTCTCCCGACAGTGATGAACACTGAAGCTTTCTTT
v_call: TRBV27
j_call: TRBJ1-1
d_call: NA
clone_size: NA
cdr3_length: 16

cdr3_aa: CASSLVGHGYTF
cdr3_nt: TGTGCCAGCAGCTTAGTTGGGCATGGCTACACCTTC
v_call: TRBV7-9
j_call: TRBJ1-2
d_call: NA
clone_size: NA
cdr3_length: 12